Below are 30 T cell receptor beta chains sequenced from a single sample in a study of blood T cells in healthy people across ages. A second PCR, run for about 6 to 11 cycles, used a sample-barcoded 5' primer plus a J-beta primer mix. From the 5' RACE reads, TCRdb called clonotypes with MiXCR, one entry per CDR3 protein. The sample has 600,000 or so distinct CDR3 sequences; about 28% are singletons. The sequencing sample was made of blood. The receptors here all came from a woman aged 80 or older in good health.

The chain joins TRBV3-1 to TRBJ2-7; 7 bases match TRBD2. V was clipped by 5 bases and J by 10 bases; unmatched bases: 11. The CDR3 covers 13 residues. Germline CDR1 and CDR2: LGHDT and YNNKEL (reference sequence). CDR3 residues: CASSTWGGEAQYF. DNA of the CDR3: TGTGCCAGCAGCACATGGGGGGGTGAGGCCCAGTACTTC.

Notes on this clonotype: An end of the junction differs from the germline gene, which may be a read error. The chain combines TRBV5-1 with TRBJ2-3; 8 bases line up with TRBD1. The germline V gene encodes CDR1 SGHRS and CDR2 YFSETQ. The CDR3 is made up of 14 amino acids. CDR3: CASSRTGLPDTRYF. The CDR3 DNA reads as TGCGCCAGCAGCAGGACAGGGCTGCCGGATACGCGGTATTTT.

This CDR3 is CSASRLAGVTKNIQYF. The CDR3 region has the DNA TGCAGTGCTAGTAGGCTAGCGGGAGTAACCAAAAACATTCAGTACTTC. The chain uses TRBV20-1 and TRBJ2-4, with 10 bases that match TRBD2. Germline CDR1 DFQATT, CDR2 SNEGSKA (reference sequence). V trimming: 3 bases; J trimming: 2 bases; junction bases outside the gene matches: 7. CDR3 length: 16 residues.

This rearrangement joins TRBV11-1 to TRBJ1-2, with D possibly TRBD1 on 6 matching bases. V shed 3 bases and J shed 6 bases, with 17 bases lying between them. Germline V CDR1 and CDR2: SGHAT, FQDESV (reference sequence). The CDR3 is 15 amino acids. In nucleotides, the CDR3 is TGTGCCAGCAGCTTTGGTGGTCAGGGGCAAGATGGCTACACCTTC. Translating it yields CASSFGGQGQDGYTF.

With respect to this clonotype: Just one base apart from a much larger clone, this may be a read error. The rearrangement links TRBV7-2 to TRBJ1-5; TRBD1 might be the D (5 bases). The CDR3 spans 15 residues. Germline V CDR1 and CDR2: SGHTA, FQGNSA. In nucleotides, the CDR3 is TGTGCCAGCAGCTCGGAACAGGATAGCAATCAGCTCCAGCATTTT. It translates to CASSSEQDSNQLQHF.

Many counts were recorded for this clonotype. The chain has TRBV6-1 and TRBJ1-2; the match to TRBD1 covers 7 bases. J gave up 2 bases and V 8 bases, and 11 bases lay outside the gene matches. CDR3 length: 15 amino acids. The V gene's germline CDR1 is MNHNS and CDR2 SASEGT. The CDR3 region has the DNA TGTGCCAGCTGCGCAGGACAGGCCGTGAACTATGGCTACACCTTC. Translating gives CASCAGQAVNYGYTF.

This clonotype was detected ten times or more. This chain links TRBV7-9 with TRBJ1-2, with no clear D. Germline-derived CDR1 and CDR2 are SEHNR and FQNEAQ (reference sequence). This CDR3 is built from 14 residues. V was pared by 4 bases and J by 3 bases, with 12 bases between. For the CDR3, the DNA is TGTGCCAGCAGCTCGAGGACCGTTGACTATGGCTACACCTTC. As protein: CASSSRTVDYGYTF.

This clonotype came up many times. The CDR3 coding sequence is TGCAGTGCTACCTCACGTGGGGGACTAGCGGGGGGCCCTCATGGTACGCAGTATTTT. This codes for CSATSRGGLAGGPHGTQYF. The chain uses TRBV20-1 and TRBJ2-3, with TRBD2 identical over 15 bases. The CDR3 spans 19 residues. V was clipped by 4 bases and J by 8 bases; unmatched bases: 19. The germline CDR1 and CDR2 sequences are DFQATT and SNEGSKA (reference sequence).

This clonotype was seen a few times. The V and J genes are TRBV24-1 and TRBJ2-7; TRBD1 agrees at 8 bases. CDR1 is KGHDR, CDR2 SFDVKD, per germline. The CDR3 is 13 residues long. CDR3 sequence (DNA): TGTGACAGTAGGGACAGGTCAAACTACGAGCAGTACTTC. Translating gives CDSRDRSNYEQYF.

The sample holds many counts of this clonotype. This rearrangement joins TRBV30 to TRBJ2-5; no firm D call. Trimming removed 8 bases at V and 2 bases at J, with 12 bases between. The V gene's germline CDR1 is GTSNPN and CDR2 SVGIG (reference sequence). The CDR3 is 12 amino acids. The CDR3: CAGDQGQETQYF. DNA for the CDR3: TGTGCCGGGGATCAAGGGCAAGAGACCCAGTACTTC.

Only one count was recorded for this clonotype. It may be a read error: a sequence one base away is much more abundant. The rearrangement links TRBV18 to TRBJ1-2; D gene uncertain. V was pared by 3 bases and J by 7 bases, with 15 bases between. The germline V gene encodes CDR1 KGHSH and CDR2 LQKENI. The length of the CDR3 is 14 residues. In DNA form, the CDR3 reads TGTGCCAGCTCACCTTGGTCTTATGAGGGTGGCTACACCTTC. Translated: CASSPWSYEGGYTF.

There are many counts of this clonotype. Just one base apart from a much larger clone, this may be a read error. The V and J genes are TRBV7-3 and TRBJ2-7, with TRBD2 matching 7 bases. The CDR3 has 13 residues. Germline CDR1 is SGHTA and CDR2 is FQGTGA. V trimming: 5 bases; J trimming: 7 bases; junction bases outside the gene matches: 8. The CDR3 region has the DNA TGTGCCAGCAGCGACGGACTGCGGGAGGAGCAGTACTTC. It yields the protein CASSDGLREEQYF.

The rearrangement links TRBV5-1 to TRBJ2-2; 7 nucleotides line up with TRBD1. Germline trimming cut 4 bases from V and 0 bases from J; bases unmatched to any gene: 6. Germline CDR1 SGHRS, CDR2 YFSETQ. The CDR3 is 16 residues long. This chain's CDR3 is CASSPRDSSNTGELFF. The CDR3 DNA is TGCGCCAGCAGCCCGAGGGACAGCTCGAACACCGGGGAGCTGTTTTTT.

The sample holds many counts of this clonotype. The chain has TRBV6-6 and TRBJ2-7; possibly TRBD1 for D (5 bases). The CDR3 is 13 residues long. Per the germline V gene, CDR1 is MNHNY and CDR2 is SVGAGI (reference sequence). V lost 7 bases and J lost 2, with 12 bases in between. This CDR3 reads CASTSDSTYEQYF. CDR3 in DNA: TGTGCCAGCACCTCCGACAGTACCTACGAGCAGTACTTC.

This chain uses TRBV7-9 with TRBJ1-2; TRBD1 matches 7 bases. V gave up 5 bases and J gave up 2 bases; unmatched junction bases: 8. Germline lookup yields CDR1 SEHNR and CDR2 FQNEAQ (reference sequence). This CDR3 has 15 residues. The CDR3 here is CASSPPQGSNYGYTF. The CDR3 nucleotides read TGTGCCAGCAGCCCACCACAGGGGTCGAACTATGGCTACACCTTC.

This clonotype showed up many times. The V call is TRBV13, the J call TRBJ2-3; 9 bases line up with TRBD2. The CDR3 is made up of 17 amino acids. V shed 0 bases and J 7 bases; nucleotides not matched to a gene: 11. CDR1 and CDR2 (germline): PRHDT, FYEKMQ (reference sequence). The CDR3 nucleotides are TGTGCCAGCAGCTTAGGCCTAGCGGGGACCCCCCTTCATACGCAGTATTTT. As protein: CASSLGLAGTPLHTQYF.

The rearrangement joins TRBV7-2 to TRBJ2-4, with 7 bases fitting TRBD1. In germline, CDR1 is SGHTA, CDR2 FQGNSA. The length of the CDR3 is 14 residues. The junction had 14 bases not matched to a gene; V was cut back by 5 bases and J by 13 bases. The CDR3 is CASSHRTGNVQQYF. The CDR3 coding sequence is TGTGCCAGCAGCCATAGGACAGGCAACGTACAGCAGTACTTC.

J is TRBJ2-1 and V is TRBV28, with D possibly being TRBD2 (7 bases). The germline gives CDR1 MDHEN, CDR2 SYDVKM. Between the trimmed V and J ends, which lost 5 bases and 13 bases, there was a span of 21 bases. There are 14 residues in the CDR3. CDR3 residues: CASSLLGGQETQFF. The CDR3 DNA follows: TGTGCCAGCAGTCTGCTCGGGGGGCAAGAGACCCAGTTCTTC.

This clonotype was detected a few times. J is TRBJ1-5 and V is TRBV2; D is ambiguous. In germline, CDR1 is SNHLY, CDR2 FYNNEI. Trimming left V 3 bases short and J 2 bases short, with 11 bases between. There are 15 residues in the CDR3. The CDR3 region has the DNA TGTGCCAGCAGTGACGGAAGCCAAGGCAATCAGCCCCAGCATTTT. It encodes CASSDGSQGNQPQHF. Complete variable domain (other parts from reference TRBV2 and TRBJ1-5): EPEVTQTPSHQVTQMGQEVILRCVPISNHLYFYWYRQILGQKVEFLVSFYNNEISEKSEIFDDQFSVERPDGSNFTLKIRSTKLEDSAMYFCASSDGSQGNQPQHFGDGTRLSIL.

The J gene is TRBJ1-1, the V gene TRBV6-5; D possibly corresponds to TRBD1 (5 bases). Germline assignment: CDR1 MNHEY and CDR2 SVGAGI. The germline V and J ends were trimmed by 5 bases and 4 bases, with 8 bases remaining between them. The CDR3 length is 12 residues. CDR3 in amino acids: CASSKGPTEAFF. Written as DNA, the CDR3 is TGTGCCAGCAGTAAGGGACCCACTGAAGCTTTCTTT.

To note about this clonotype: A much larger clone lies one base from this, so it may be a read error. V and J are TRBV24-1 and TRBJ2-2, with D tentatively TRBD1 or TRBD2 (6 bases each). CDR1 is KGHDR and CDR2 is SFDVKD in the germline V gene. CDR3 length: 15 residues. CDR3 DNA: TGTGCCACCAGTGATTTGCAAGGACAGCCCGGGGGGCTGTTTTTT. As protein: CATSDLQGQPGGLFF.

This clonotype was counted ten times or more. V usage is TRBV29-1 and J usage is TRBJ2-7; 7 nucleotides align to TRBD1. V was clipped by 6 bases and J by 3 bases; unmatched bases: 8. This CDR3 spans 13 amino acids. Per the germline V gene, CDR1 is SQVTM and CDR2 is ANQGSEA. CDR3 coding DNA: TGCAGCGTAGGCGGACAGGTTAGCTACGAGCAGTACTTC. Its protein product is CSVGGQVSYEQYF.

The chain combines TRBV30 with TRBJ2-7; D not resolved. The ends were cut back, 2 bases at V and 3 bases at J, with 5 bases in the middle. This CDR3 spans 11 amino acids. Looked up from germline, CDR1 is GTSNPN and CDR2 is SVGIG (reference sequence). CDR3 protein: CAWSLSYEQYF. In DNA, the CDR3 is TGTGCCTGGAGTTTGAGCTACGAGCAGTACTTC.

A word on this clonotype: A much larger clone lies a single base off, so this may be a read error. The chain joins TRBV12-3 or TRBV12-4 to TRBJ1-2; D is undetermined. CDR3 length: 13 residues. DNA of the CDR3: TGTGCCAGCAGCCCTACCCAAAACTATGGCCACACCTTC. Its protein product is CASSPTQNYGHTF.

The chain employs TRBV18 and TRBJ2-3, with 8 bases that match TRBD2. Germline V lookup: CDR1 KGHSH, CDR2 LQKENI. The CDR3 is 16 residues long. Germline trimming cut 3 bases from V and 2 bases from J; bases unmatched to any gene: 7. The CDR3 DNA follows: TGTGCCAGCTCACCCCTACCGGGACTAGACACAGATACGCAGTATTTT. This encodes CASSPLPGLDTDTQYF.

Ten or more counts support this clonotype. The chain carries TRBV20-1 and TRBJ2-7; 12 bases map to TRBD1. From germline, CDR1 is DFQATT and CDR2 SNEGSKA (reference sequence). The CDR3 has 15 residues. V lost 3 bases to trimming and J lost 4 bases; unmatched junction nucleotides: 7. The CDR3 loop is CSARDRDRGLYEQYF. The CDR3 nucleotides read TGCAGTGCTAGGGACAGGGACAGGGGGCTGTACGAGCAGTACTTC.

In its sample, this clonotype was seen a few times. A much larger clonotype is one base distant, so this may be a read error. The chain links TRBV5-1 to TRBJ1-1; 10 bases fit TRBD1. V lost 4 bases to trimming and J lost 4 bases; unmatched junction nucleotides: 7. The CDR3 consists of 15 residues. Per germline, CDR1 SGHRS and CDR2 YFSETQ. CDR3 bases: TGCGCCAGCAGCCCGTGGGACAGGGGAGGCACTGAAGCTTTCTTT. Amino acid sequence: CASSPWDRGGTEAFF.

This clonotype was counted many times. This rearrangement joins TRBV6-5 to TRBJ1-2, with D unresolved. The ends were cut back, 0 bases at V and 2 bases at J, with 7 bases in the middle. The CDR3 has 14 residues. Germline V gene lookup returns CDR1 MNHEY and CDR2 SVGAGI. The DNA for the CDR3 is TGTGCCAGCAGTTACTCGAAACTAAACTATGGCTACACCTTC. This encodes CASSYSKLNYGYTF.

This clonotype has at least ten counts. CDR3 protein: CATQAWGNEQFF. Here the CDR3 DNA reads TGTGCCACCCAAGCTTGGGGCAATGAGCAGTTCTTC. The J gene is TRBJ2-1, the V gene TRBV27, with D uncertain. Germline CDR1 and CDR2: MNHEY and SMNVEV (reference sequence). The CDR3 length is 12 residues. Trimming removed 10 bases from V and 6 bases from J, with 13 bases in between.

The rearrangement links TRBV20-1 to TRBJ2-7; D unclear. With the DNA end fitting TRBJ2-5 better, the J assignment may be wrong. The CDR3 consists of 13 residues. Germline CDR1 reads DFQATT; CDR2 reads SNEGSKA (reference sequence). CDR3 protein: CSAREAHGETQYF. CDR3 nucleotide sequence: TGCAGTGCTAGGGAAGCCCACGGAGAGACCCAGTACTTC.